The 30 T cell receptor beta chains below all came from one sample that was sequenced in a study of post-analysis software for immune sequencing data. No antigens are known for them. Study observations and caveats: Comparison of patients with controls showed about 5 TRBV segments more frequent in patients, TRBV5-6, TRBV5-1 and TRBV20-1 among them.

Prepared TCR beta cDNA libraries contained unique molecular identifiers. TCRdb used MiXCR to reprocess the PCR reads, holding one entry per CDR3 protein. The data show 800,000 to 950,000 distinct CDR3 sequences, under 70% seen once. Material for sequencing was blood. Every receptor here comes from a girl between 5 and 17 years old with multiple sclerosis.

The chain uses TRBV6-1 and TRBJ2-3; D possibly matches TRBD1 or TRBD2 (5 bases each). CDR3 size: 16 residues. The germline V and J ends were trimmed by 4 bases and 7 bases, with 21 bases remaining between them. Germline values: CDR1 MNHNS, CDR2 SASEGT. CDR3 coding DNA: TGTGCCAGCAGTGGGTCTGGGACCCGACGGGGATATACGCAGTATTTT. Protein: CASSGSGTRRGYTQYF.

This chain links TRBV12-3 or TRBV12-4 with TRBJ2-5, with TRBD1 as a possible D gene (6 bases). The J call is doubtful: the DNA matches TRBJ2-7 better. The CDR3 runs to 14 residues. Here the CDR3 reads CASRATGTRYEQYF. The CDR3 nucleotides read TGTGCCAGCAGAGCTACCGGGACACGCTACGAGCAGTACTTC.

This clonotype was detected only a few times. V gene TRBV5-1 combines with J gene TRBJ2-1; perhaps D is TRBD1 or TRBD2 (5 bases each). Germline-derived CDR1 and CDR2 are SGHRS and YFSETQ. V gave up 0 bases and J gave up 6 bases, with 13 bases separating them. The CDR3 loop spans 15 amino acids. Here the CDR3 DNA reads TGCGCCAGCAGCTTGGCCGGGGCTGAACTCAATGAGCAGTTCTTC. This encodes CASSLAGAELNEQFF.

This clonotype has more than one count but fewer than ten. The rearrangement uses TRBV5-1 and TRBJ2-6; 9 bases line up with TRBD1. The germline V gene encodes CDR1 SGHRS and CDR2 YFSETQ. V was clipped by 3 bases and J by 4 bases; unmatched bases: 14. This CDR3 is built from 19 residues. The CDR3 loop reads CASSWGTGQGFGGANVLTF. The CDR3 nucleotides are TGCGCCAGCAGCTGGGGGACGGGACAGGGCTTTGGAGGGGCCAACGTCCTGACTTTC.

This chain connects TRBV5-1 to TRBJ1-2; D is undetermined. Per germline, CDR1 SGHRS and CDR2 YFSETQ. The CDR3 consists of 13 residues. Trimming shortened V by 0 bases and J by 3 bases, and 6 bases separated the two germline ends. CDR3 amino acids: CASSLGEYYGYTF. CDR3 DNA: TGCGCCAGCAGCTTGGGGGAATACTATGGCTACACCTTC.

The chain carries TRBV3-1 and TRBJ2-3; D uncertain. V was trimmed by 5 bases and J by 2 bases, leaving 8 bases between them. This CDR3 is built from 13 residues. Germline CDR1 and CDR2: LGHDT and YNNKEL (reference sequence). CDR3 protein: CASSKADTDTQYF. In DNA form, the CDR3 reads TGTGCCAGCAGCAAGGCAGACACAGATACGCAGTATTTT.

A single count supports this clonotype. V is TRBV7-9 and J is TRBJ2-7, with TRBD2 identical over 8 bases. Germline V lookup: CDR1 SEHNR, CDR2 FQNEAQ (reference sequence). After removal of 5 bases from V and 0 bases from J, the junction contained 18 bases not matched to a gene. The CDR3 has 19 amino acids. CDR3 coding DNA: TGTGCCAGCAGCACCGTAGGTAGCGGGATTCTTATGGGCTCCTACGAGCAGTACTTC. Its translation: CASSTVGSGILMGSYEQYF.

The chain links TRBV7-8 to TRBJ2-1, with TRBD2 matching over 11 bases. V shed 5 bases and J 7 bases; nucleotides not matched to a gene: 10. There are 16 residues in the CDR3. Germline V lookup: CDR1 SGHVS, CDR2 FQNEAQ. The CDR3 coding sequence is TGTGCCAGCAGCGCCATTAGCGGGGGGGCCGTAAATGAGCAGTTCTTC. As protein: CASSAISGGAVNEQFF.

The chain employs TRBV20-1 and TRBJ2-1; a possible D gene is TRBD2 (5 bases). Looked up from germline, CDR1 is DFQATT and CDR2 is SNEGSKA (reference sequence). V dropped 6 bases and J dropped 0 bases, with 18 bases sitting between them. This CDR3 spans 16 amino acids. CDR3 nucleotides: TGCAGTGCCGGAGGTCGTGAGTTGTACTCCTACAATGAGCAGTTCTTC. This gives the protein CSAGGRELYSYNEQFF.

The rearrangement links TRBV20-1 to TRBJ2-1; 8 bases align to TRBD2. Germline CDR1 is DFQATT and CDR2 is SNEGSKA (reference sequence). CDR3 length: 17 residues. J lost 2 bases, V lost 1 base, and 10 bases had no gene match. Here the CDR3 reads CSARARSGSGAYNEQFF. The CDR3 DNA reads as TGCAGTGCTAGAGCTCGAAGCGGGAGCGGTGCCTACAATGAGCAGTTCTTC.

This sequence joins TRBV7-2 and TRBJ2-5; 12 nucleotides agree with TRBD2. This CDR3 spans 20 amino acids. CDR1 is SGHTA, CDR2 FQGNSA, per germline. V lost 0 bases and J lost 4; bases outside the gene matches: 15. The DNA for the CDR3 is TGTGCCAGCAGCTTAGCCCTAGCGGGGGGGAGACGTATGGTGGGAGAGACCCAGTACTTC. It encodes CASSLALAGGRRMVGETQYF.

This clonotype was counted a single time. The conserved final phenylalanine or tryptophan is absent from the CDR3, which likely points to a read error. This chain links TRBV5-1 with TRBJ2-5; D is uncertain. With 3 bases removed from V and 1 base from J, the gap between germline ends came to 4 bases. Germline V lookup: CDR1 SGHRS, CDR2 YFSETQ. The CDR3 contains 12 residues. The CDR3 DNA sequence: TGCGCCAGCAGCTGGGGCCAAGAGACCCAGTACGTC. It yields the protein CASSWGQETQYV.

This chain uses TRBV6-1 with TRBJ2-7; 9 bases are shared with TRBD2. The germline V gene has CDR1 MNHNS and CDR2 SASEGT. The CDR3 sequence is 15 residues long. Trimming removed 4 bases from V and 2 bases from J; junction bases left unmatched: 6. The CDR3 sequence: CASSARLAGTYEQYF. DNA for the CDR3: TGTGCCAGCAGTGCCCGGCTAGCGGGAACCTACGAGCAGTACTTC.

J is TRBJ2-1 and V is TRBV20-1, with 11 bases aligning to TRBD2. The V gene's germline CDR1 is DFQATT and CDR2 SNEGSKA (reference sequence). J lost 6 bases, V lost 6 bases, and 7 bases had no gene match. The CDR3 length is 14 residues. The DNA for the CDR3 is TGCAGTGCCAGCCCAGGACTAGCGGGCAATGAGCAGTTCTTC. Amino acids: CSASPGLAGNEQFF.

The V gene is TRBV21-1, the J gene TRBJ1-3; TRBD1 was called by the table and not checked on the DNA. TRBV21-1 is labeled a pseudogene. CDR3 length equals 15 residues. The CDR3 sequence is CASGRIGGSGNTIYF. The CDR3 coding sequence is TGTGCCAGCGGCCGTATTGGGGGTTCTGGAAACACCATATATTTT.

The CDR3 coding sequence is TGCAGCGTCGGGTTTGGACTAGCGGGGGGCGCAGATACGCAGTATTTT. This encodes CSVGFGLAGGADTQYF. The rearrangement uses TRBV29-1 and TRBJ2-3; 14 bases match TRBD2. V dropped 6 bases and J dropped 4; count of bases not matched to a gene: 9. This CDR3 has 16 residues. Germline V gives CDR1 SQVTM, CDR2 ANQGSEA.

V and J are TRBV7-8 and TRBJ2-4; tentative D call: TRBD2 (5 bases). The J call may be incorrect, as the DNA end agrees better with TRBJ2-5. This CDR3 has 14 amino acids. From germline, CDR1 is SGHVS and CDR2 FQNEAQ. CDR3 DNA: TGTGCCAGCATCACCGCTGGGCGGGAAGAGACCCAGTACTTC. Protein sequence: CASITAGREETQYF.

In its sample, this clonotype was seen a few times. The rearrangement uses TRBV29-1 and TRBJ2-5; D not resolved. Per germline, CDR1 SQVTM and CDR2 ANQGSEA. The CDR3 has 13 amino acids. V gave up 3 bases and J gave up 2 bases, with 10 bases separating them. In DNA, the CDR3 is TGCAGCGTTGAGTCCCCTTTTCAAGAGACCCAGTACTTC. Protein product: CSVESPFQETQYF.

The chain employs TRBV5-1 and TRBJ2-5; either TRBD1 or TRBD2 may fit D (7 bases each). The CDR3 length is 13 residues. Deletions cut 7 bases from V and 5 bases from J, with 15 bases between. The germline V gene encodes CDR1 SGHRS and CDR2 YFSETQ. The CDR3 DNA reads TGCGCCAGCGAGGGAGGGGGCAGGGAGACCCAGTACTTC. It encodes CASEGGGRETQYF.

This chain joins TRBV5-6 and TRBJ2-7; D not resolved. The CDR3 is made up of 13 amino acids. V lost 1 base and J 3 bases, leaving 8 bases between the germline ends. Germline CDR1 is SGHDT and CDR2 is YYEEEE. DNA of the CDR3: TGTGCCAGCAGCTTGATAACGATCTACGAGCAGTACTTC. Protein product: CASSLITIYEQYF.

V is TRBV29-1 and J is TRBJ1-6; 7 bases fit TRBD1. J lost 10 bases, V lost 4 bases, and 7 bases had no gene match. The CDR3 consists of 13 residues. The germline V gene has CDR1 SQVTM and CDR2 ANQGSEA. This chain's CDR3 is CSVGQGVGSPLHF. The DNA of the CDR3 is TGCAGCGTTGGTCAGGGGGTGGGATCACCCCTCCACTTT. The whole variable domain, remainder taken from reference TRBV29-1 and TRBJ1-6, is SAVISQKPSRDICQRGTSLTIQCQVDSQVTMMFWYRQQPGQSLTLIATANQGSEATYESGFVIDKFPISRPNLTFSTLTVSNMSPEDSSIYLCSVGQGVGSPLHFGNGTRLTVT.

This clonotype was seen more than once but under ten times. V is TRBV12-3 or TRBV12-4 and J is TRBJ2-3; tentative D call: TRBD2 (6 bases). The CDR3 has 13 residues. Trimming cost V 5 bases and J 4 bases, with 10 bases left between them. The CDR3, as DNA: TGTGCCAGCAGTGGGACTCGCTCAGATACGCAGTATTTT. This gives the protein CASSGTRSDTQYF.

J is TRBJ1-2 and V is TRBV11-2; 9 bases are shared with TRBD1. Trimming cost V 0 bases and J 2 bases; bases outside gene matches: 10. The CDR3 sequence is 18 residues long. The germline gives CDR1 SGHAT, CDR2 FQNNGV. CDR3 loop: CASSLDFSDRGPNYGYTF. The DNA for the CDR3 is TGTGCCAGCAGCTTAGATTTTTCGGACAGGGGTCCCAACTATGGCTACACCTTC.

The count of this clonotype is one. The chain recombines TRBV5-6 with TRBJ2-7, with D possibly matching TRBD2 (6 bases). Trimming took off 4 bases at V and 3 bases at J, with 11 bases between the two ends. The CDR3 sequence is 13 residues long. Germline CDR1 is SGHDT and CDR2 is YYEEEE. CDR3 bases: TGTGCCAGCAGCGCGGGACGGATCTACGAGCAGTACTTC. This gives the protein CASSAGRIYEQYF.

The chain uses TRBV7-8 and TRBJ2-5; 7 bases align to TRBD2. Germline-derived CDR1 and CDR2 are SGHVS and FQNEAQ. CDR3 size: 19 residues. The V and J ends lost 2 bases and 1 base, in that order; junction bases with no gene match: 16. In DNA form, the CDR3 reads TGTGCCAGCAGCTTAAGGATGGGGTCGTCGGGACTACCCCAAGAGACCCAGTACTTC. It specifies CASSLRMGSSGLPQETQYF.

The chain links TRBV25-1 to TRBJ2-7; unclear D gene. CDR1 and CDR2 from the germline V gene are MGHDK and SYGVNS. There are 13 residues in the CDR3. V dropped 1 base and J dropped 5 bases, with 9 bases sitting between them. CDR3 DNA: TGTGCCAGCAGTGAATCTGGCGCGAACGAGCAGTACTTC. Encoded protein: CASSESGANEQYF.

This clonotype was picked up a small number of times. The chain employs TRBV12-3 or TRBV12-4 and TRBJ2-7; D gene uncertain. V lost 3 bases, J lost 5 bases, and 14 bases lay in between. This CDR3 is 14 amino acids long. The CDR3, as DNA: TGTGCCAGCAGTTTCTCCGGGTTAGTACACGAGCAGTACTTC. Protein sequence: CASSFSGLVHEQYF.

This rearrangement joins TRBV5-1 to TRBJ2-7; possible D gene TRBD1, 5 bases. This CDR3 is built from 14 residues. V lost 1 base and J lost 5, with 13 bases in between. The germline V gene encodes CDR1 SGHRS and CDR2 YFSETQ. This chain's CDR3 is CASSLRAGLNEQYF. CDR3 in DNA: TGCGCCAGCAGCTTGAGGGCAGGGCTTAACGAGCAGTACTTC.

The chain has TRBV10-3 and TRBJ1-1; D not resolved. The CDR3 is 13 residues long. Germline values: CDR1 ENHRY, CDR2 SYGVKD. V lost 6 bases to trimming and J lost 1 base, with 9 bases between them. CDR3 in amino acids: CAIRDVKNTEAFF. The CDR3, as DNA: TGTGCCATCAGGGACGTCAAGAACACTGAAGCTTTCTTT.

The genes are TRBV2 and TRBJ2-6, with no clear D. Trimming left V 4 bases short and J 0 bases short, with 1 base between. The CDR3 length is 13 residues. The germline V gene encodes CDR1 SNHLY and CDR2 FYNNEI. CDR3 sequence reads: CASSGSGANVLTF. CDR3 in DNA: TGTGCCAGCAGTGGCTCTGGGGCCAACGTCCTGACTTTC.